Presented here are 30 T cell receptor beta chains from one specimen sequenced in a study of cytomegalovirus exposure and HLA in healthy donors. With 60 Vbeta and 13 Jbeta primers, the PCR was carried out. The assay was immunoSEQ multiplex PCR, and TCRdb's table has in-frame clones only and misses some. Seen here are over 150,000 clones, about 71% observed once, and the top ten hold approximately 1.5%. The sample consisted of PBMCs. These receptors were obtained from a man aged 50 or older in good health and CMV-seronegative.

Relative to its sample, this clone is medium-sized. This chain uses TRBV7-6 with TRBJ1-5; D perhaps matches TRBD1 (5 bases). V was clipped by 3 bases and J by 3 bases, with 12 bases between them. The CDR3 has 15 residues. Germline V CDR1 and CDR2: SGHVS, FNYEAQ. The CDR3 region is CASSLGQGANQPQHF. The CDR3 DNA reads as TGTGCCAGCAGCTTGGGGCAGGGCGCCAATCAGCCCCAGCATTTT.

This clone was found once. The chain links TRBV5-1 to TRBJ1-1, with unresolved D. V was clipped by 4 bases and J by 1 base, with 17 bases between them. Germline V gene sequence: CDR1 SGHRS, CDR2 YFSETQ. This CDR3 is 16 amino acids long. As DNA, the CDR3 is TGCGCCAGCAGCCGCCCAAGTGGAGTTGCGAACACTGAAGCTTTCTTT. Translating it yields CASSRPSGVANTEAFF.

This clone was found many times. V and J are TRBV7-9 and TRBJ1-4, with 10 bases matching TRBD1. The V gene's germline CDR1 is SEHNR and CDR2 FQNEAQ (reference sequence). The CDR3 runs to 17 residues. V shed 2 bases, J shed 6 bases, and the junction held 9 bases outside the gene matches. In DNA form, the CDR3 reads TGTGCCAGCAGCTTACCGGGACAGGGGTTTGGGGATGAAAAACTGTTTTTT. Amino acids: CASSLPGQGFGDEKLFF.

This clone was seen a handful of times. The J gene is TRBJ1-1, the V gene TRBV6-5; D perhaps matches TRBD1 (5 bases). The V end lost 6 bases, the J end lost 0 bases, and 8 bases lay between the germline ends. The CDR3 runs 13 residues. Per germline, CDR1 MNHEY and CDR2 SVGAGI. CDR3 residues: CASSGHMNTEAFF. The DNA of the CDR3 is TGTGCCAGCAGCGGACACATGAACACTGAAGCTTTCTTT.

The genes are TRBV18 and TRBJ2-2; the D gene is possibly TRBD1 (5 bases). The CDR3 is 15 residues long. Germline V gene lookup returns CDR1 KGHSH and CDR2 LQKENI. With 0 bases removed from V and 4 bases from J, the gap between germline ends came to 9 bases. CDR3 amino acids: CASSPPQGVTGELFF. The CDR3 coding sequence is TGTGCCAGCTCACCACCGCAAGGGGTCACCGGGGAGCTGTTTTTT.

CDR3 DNA sequence: TGTGCCAGCAGTGAGGACAGAGATAATTCACCCCTCCACTTT. This gives the protein CASSEDRDNSPLHF. V gene TRBV6-1 combines with J gene TRBJ1-6, with a possible D match to TRBD1 (6 bases). The CDR3 is made up of 14 amino acids. Germline CDR1 MNHNS, CDR2 SASEGT. V dropped 3 bases and J dropped 5 bases, with 8 bases sitting between them.

This rearrangement joins TRBV2 to TRBJ2-1; weak D call: TRBD1 (6 bases). There are 16 residues in the CDR3. Germline V gives CDR1 SNHLY, CDR2 FYNNEI. Between the trimmed V and J ends, which lost 1 base and 3 bases, there was a span of 13 bases. CDR3 DNA: TGTGCCAGCAGTGAAGACCGGACAGACCTCTACAATGAGCAGTTCTTC. Protein: CASSEDRTDLYNEQFF. The full variable domain, rest sourced from reference TRBV2 and TRBJ2-1, is EPEVTQTPSHQVTQMGQEVILRCVPISNHLYFYWYRQILGQKVEFLVSFYNNEISEKSEIFDDQFSVERPDGSNFTLKIRSTKLEDSAMYFCASSEDRTDLYNEQFFGPGTRLTVL.

The gene calls are TRBV7-9 and TRBJ2-2; 9 nucleotides align to TRBD1. The CDR3 runs 15 residues. V lost 5 bases and J lost 4; bases outside the gene matches: 5. Germline CDR1 and CDR2: SEHNR and FQNEAQ (reference sequence). The CDR3 here is CASSLQGAGTGELFF. The CDR3 bases are TGTGCCAGCAGCCTACAGGGGGCAGGCACCGGGGAGCTGTTTTTT.

This clone was counted a few times. The chain is built from TRBV18 and TRBJ2-1, with 7 bases matching TRBD1. With 3 bases clipped from V and 0 bases from J, the junction kept 2 bases outside the gene matches. CDR3 length: 15 amino acids. Per the germline V gene, CDR1 is KGHSH and CDR2 is LQKENI. CDR3 residues: CASSPTGSSYNEQFF. The CDR3 DNA reads TGTGCCAGCTCACCGACAGGGAGCTCCTACAATGAGCAGTTCTTC.

The J gene is TRBJ1-3, the V gene TRBV6-5; D not resolved. Germline V CDR1 and CDR2: MNHEY, SVGAGI. The V gene lost 7 bases and the J gene lost 0 bases, with 13 bases spanning the gap. This CDR3 has 15 residues. The CDR3 nucleotides are TGTGCCAGCAAGGCGGGGTACAGCTCTGGAAACACCATATATTTT. Its translation is CASKAGYSSGNTIYF.

The chain couples TRBV7-9 to TRBJ1-5; TRBD1 agrees at 9 bases. Trimming took 5 bases from V and 0 from J; bases not matched to a gene: 11. Germline CDR1 reads SEHNR; CDR2 reads FQNEAQ (reference sequence). The CDR3 consists of 18 residues. The CDR3 region is CASSLGLGQGRSNQPQHF. Written as DNA, the CDR3 is TGTGCCAGCAGCCTAGGGTTGGGACAGGGACGTAGCAATCAGCCCCAGCATTTT.

This chain connects TRBV2 to TRBJ2-2, with 7 bases identical to TRBD1. This CDR3 is 14 amino acids long. Germline trimming cut 3 bases from V and 4 bases from J; bases unmatched to any gene: 2. Germline lookup yields CDR1 SNHLY and CDR2 FYNNEI. The DNA of the CDR3 is TGTGCCAGCAGTGACGACAGGGCCACCGGGGAGCTGTTTTTT. This codes for CASSDDRATGELFF.

This clone appeared once. The chain has TRBV11-2 and TRBJ2-5; TRBD1 matches 9 bases. TRBJ2-7 explains the end of the DNA better; the J call may be wrong. CDR1 and CDR2 from the germline V gene are SGHAT and FQNNGV. The CDR3 runs 15 residues. This CDR3 reads CASSLVQGAGYEQYF. CDR3 coding DNA: TGTGCCAGCAGCTTAGTACAGGGGGCTGGCTACGAGCAGTACTTC.

J is TRBJ1-6 and V is TRBV5-1; 7 bases line up with TRBD1. This CDR3 is built from 15 residues. Germline CDR1 SGHRS, CDR2 YFSETQ. V dropped 1 base and J dropped 5; count of bases not matched to a gene: 3. DNA for the CDR3: TGCGCCAGCAGCTTGAAGCAGGGGGATAATTCACCCCTCCACTTT. This codes for CASSLKQGDNSPLHF.

Worth noting for this clone: Other DNA sequences in this specimen translate into the identical CDR3. The chain has TRBV28 and TRBJ2-7; TRBD1 matches at 8 bases. The CDR3 totals 13 residues. The germline gives CDR1 MDHEN, CDR2 SYDVKM. The trim removed 5 bases at V and 4 bases at J, leaving 4 bases unmatched. The CDR3 region has the DNA TGTGCCAGCAGTCCCGGACAGGGTTACGAGCAGTACTTC. It yields the protein CASSPGQGYEQYF.

The rearrangement links TRBV5-1 to TRBJ2-1; no definite D call. The CDR3 covers 15 residues. The ends were cut back, 0 bases at V and 2 bases at J, with 9 bases in the middle. CDR1 and CDR2 (germline): SGHRS, YFSETQ. The CDR3 spells CASSLVAETYNEQFF. The CDR3 coding sequence is TGCGCCAGCAGCTTGGTAGCCGAGACCTACAATGAGCAGTTCTTC.

The chain combines TRBV5-1 with TRBJ1-1, with D possibly TRBD1 on 5 matching bases. CDR1 and CDR2 (germline): SGHRS, YFSETQ. The CDR3 is 13 amino acids. Between the trimmed V and J ends, which lost 4 bases and 7 bases, there was a span of 14 bases. CDR3 DNA: TGCGCCAGCAGCCCACAGCTGGGGGGTGAAGCTTTCTTT. Its protein is CASSPQLGGEAFF.

The rearrangement joins TRBV19 to TRBJ1-1; TRBD1 aligns across 8 bases. The CDR3 has 15 amino acids. Germline lookup yields CDR1 LNHDA and CDR2 SQIVND (reference sequence). V trimming: 8 bases; J trimming: 1 base; junction bases outside the gene matches: 9. The CDR3 region is CASAPRTGWNTEAFF. The CDR3 DNA follows: TGTGCCAGTGCACCCAGGACAGGGTGGAACACTGAAGCTTTCTTT.

This clone turned up a few times. The V and J genes are TRBV19 and TRBJ1-5; tentatively, D is TRBD1 (6 bases). The CDR3 totals 15 residues. V was trimmed by 1 base and J by 3 bases, leaving 10 bases between them. Per the germline V gene, CDR1 is LNHDA and CDR2 is SQIVND (reference sequence). The CDR3 DNA follows: TGTGCCAGTAGTATAGTAGGACAGATCAATCAGCCCCAGCATTTT. Translated, it gives CASSIVGQINQPQHF.

The V gene is TRBV19, the J gene TRBJ1-6, with D possibly TRBD1 on 6 matching bases. CDR1 is LNHDA, CDR2 SQIVND, per germline (reference sequence). The V end was cut by 5 bases, the J end by 7 bases, with 21 bases between. The CDR3 has 17 residues. The CDR3 here is CASSFTGMGVLNSPLHF. In nucleotides, the CDR3 is TGTGCCAGTAGTTTCACAGGGATGGGAGTACTAAATTCACCCCTCCACTTT.

This clone was counted a few times. CDR3 sequence: CASSRPSGGDEQFF. CDR3 coding DNA: TGTGCCAGCAGCCGCCCTTCGGGGGGGGATGAGCAGTTCTTC. The V gene is TRBV7-2, the J gene TRBJ2-1; 8 bases align to TRBD2. Losses at the gene ends were 5 bases for V and 8 bases for J; bases not matched to a gene: 8. The CDR3 is 14 residues long. CDR1 is SGHTA, CDR2 FQGNSA, per germline.

The chain is built from TRBV5-5 and TRBJ2-6; D gene unclear. Per the germline V gene, CDR1 is SGHKS and CDR2 is YYEKEE (reference sequence). The V end was cut by 7 bases, the J end by 4 bases, with 9 bases between. This CDR3 is built from 13 residues. CDR3 loop: CASARPGANVLTF. The CDR3 DNA follows: TGTGCCAGCGCCAGGCCCGGGGCCAACGTCCTGACTTTC. The whole variable domain, remainder taken from reference TRBV5-5 and TRBJ2-6, is DAGVTQSPTHLIKTRGQQVTLRCSPISGHKSVSWYQQVLGQGPQFIFQYYEKEERGRGNFPDRFSARQFPNYSSELNVNALLLGDSALYLCASARPGANVLTFGAGSRLTVL.

The chain recombines TRBV29-1 with TRBJ2-3, with TRBD2 matching over 10 bases. V dropped 5 bases and J dropped 5; count of bases not matched to a gene: 7. The CDR3 consists of 14 residues. CDR1 SQVTM and CDR2 ANQGSEA come from the germline V gene. The chain's CDR3 is CSVSSGGAGDTQYF. The CDR3 DNA reads as TGCAGCGTTTCAAGCGGGGGGGCAGGAGATACGCAGTATTTT.

J is TRBJ2-2 and V is TRBV29-1; TRBD2 might be the D (5 bases). V gave up 7 bases and J gave up 0 bases, with 15 bases separating them. The CDR3 is 15 residues long. The germline V gene encodes CDR1 SQVTM and CDR2 ANQGSEA. For the CDR3, the DNA is TGCAGCGCCGGGAAGAGTCCCGCGAACACCGGGGAGCTGTTTTTT. It is translated as CSAGKSPANTGELFF.

The V and J genes are TRBV4-3 and TRBJ2-7; 11 bases match TRBD1. From germline, CDR1 is LGHNA and CDR2 YSLEER. This CDR3 has 15 residues. Trimming took 3 bases from V and 2 from J; bases not matched to a gene: 3. Here the CDR3 reads CASSHRTGGPYEQYF. Written as DNA, the CDR3 is TGCGCCAGCAGCCACCGGACAGGGGGCCCCTACGAGCAGTACTTC.

This chain uses TRBV15 with TRBJ2-3; 13 nucleotides align to TRBD2. The length of the CDR3 is 16 residues. Germline assignment: CDR1 LNHNV and CDR2 YYDKDF (reference sequence). The J segment lost 6 bases and the V segment lost 1 base, leaving 4 bases of the junction unmatched. For the CDR3, the DNA is TGTGCCACCAGCAGAGCACTAGCGGGGGGGAAGGATACGCAGTATTTT. Protein product: CATSRALAGGKDTQYF.

The chain joins TRBV15 to TRBJ2-7, with 8 positions matching TRBD1. In germline, CDR1 is LNHNV, CDR2 YYDKDF (reference sequence). The CDR3 is 15 amino acids. V lost 0 bases, J lost 3 bases, and 4 bases stayed unmatched. The CDR3 protein is CATSRDPGQGYEQYF. CDR3 DNA: TGTGCCACCAGCAGAGATCCCGGACAGGGCTACGAGCAGTACTTC. The variable domain in full, completed from reference TRBV15 and TRBJ2-7, reads DAMVIQNPRYQVTQFGKPVTLSCSQTLNHNVMYWYQQKSSQAPKLLFHYYDKDFNNEADTPDNFQSRRPNTSFCFLDIRSPGLGDTAMYLCATSRDPGQGYEQYFGPGTRLTVT.

The chain recombines TRBV7-3 with TRBJ1-1; D gene unclear. Trimming removed 2 bases at V and 1 base at J, with 8 bases between. The CDR3 totals 14 residues. The germline CDR1 and CDR2 sequences are SGHTA and FQGTGA. CDR3 nucleotide sequence: TGTGCCAGCAGCTTAGGAGGGCAGAACACTGAAGCTTTCTTT. This sequence encodes CASSLGGQNTEAFF.

The V call is TRBV14, the J call TRBJ2-1; 12 bases agree with TRBD1. This CDR3 comprises 14 residues. V lost 9 bases to trimming and J lost 6 bases; unmatched junction nucleotides: 6. Germline assignment: CDR1 SGHDN and CDR2 FVKESK. The CDR3 spells CASCRDRGRNEQFF. As DNA, the CDR3 is TGTGCCAGTTGCCGGGACAGGGGGCGCAATGAGCAGTTCTTC.

The chain carries TRBV19 and TRBJ1-2; 8 nucleotides agree with TRBD1. CDR1 and CDR2 (germline): LNHDA, SQIVND (reference sequence). V was clipped by 4 bases and J by 1 base; unmatched bases: 11. There are 17 residues in the CDR3. The CDR3 DNA reads as TGTGCCAGTAGTACCTCGGATCCGGGACAGGTTAACTATGGCTACACCTTC. Residues: CASSTSDPGQVNYGYTF.